This TCR beta chain comes out of a study of blood T cell repertoires in COVID-19. In the study overall: Samples taken during acute and convalescent COVID-19 were collected in the United States, Italy and Spain. Sample material is recorded as cDNA or gDNA derived from T cells, B-cell-depleted T cells, or PBMCs.

Original processing notes: From reference gene primer amplification, estimates of nucleated cell counts were derived. Generated by immunoSEQ multiplex PCR, the TCRdb table keeps only in-frame clones and is missing some. V and J calls and clone size are as listed in that table; D and trimming were resolved from the DNA. Among hundreds of thousands of clones listed, around 80% were seen once. There are 15 residues in the CDR3. Germline CDR1 SGHRS, CDR2 YFSETQ. V lost 3 bases and J lost 0, with 11 bases in between. This clone was picked up a small number of times. This CDR3 is also generated by other DNA sequences in the sample.

The sample comprised peripheral blood. The source is a woman between 50 and 59 years old with acute or convalescent COVID-19. The J gene is TRBJ2-3, the V gene TRBV5-1; TRBD1 is a possible D gene (6 bases). DNA for the CDR3: TGCGCCAGCAGCTCAACAGGGATAAGCACAGATACGCAGTATTTT. Residues: CASSSTGISTDTQYF.